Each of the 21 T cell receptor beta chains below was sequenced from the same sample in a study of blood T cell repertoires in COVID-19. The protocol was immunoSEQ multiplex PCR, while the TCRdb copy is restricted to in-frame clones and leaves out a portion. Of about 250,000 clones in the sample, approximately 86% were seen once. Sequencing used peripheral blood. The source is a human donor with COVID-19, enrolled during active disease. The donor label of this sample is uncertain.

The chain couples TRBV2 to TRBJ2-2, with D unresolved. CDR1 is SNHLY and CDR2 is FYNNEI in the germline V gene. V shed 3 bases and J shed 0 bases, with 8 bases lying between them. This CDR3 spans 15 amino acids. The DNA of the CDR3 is TGTGCCAGCAGTGAGGGCGATCCGAACACCGGGGAGCTGTTTTTT. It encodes CASSEGDPNTGELFF. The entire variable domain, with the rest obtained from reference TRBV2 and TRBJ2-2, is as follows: EPEVTQTPSHQVTQMGQEVILRCVPISNHLYFYWYRQILGQKVEFLVSFYNNEISEKSEIFDDQFSVERPDGSNFTLKIRSTKLEDSAMYFCASSEGDPNTGELFFGEGSRLTVL.

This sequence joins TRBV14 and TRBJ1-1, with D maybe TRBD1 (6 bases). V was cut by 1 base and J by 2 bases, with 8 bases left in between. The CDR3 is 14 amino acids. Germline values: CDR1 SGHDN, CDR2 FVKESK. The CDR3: CASSQGQVNTEAFF. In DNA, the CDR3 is TGTGCCAGCAGCCAAGGACAGGTAAACACTGAAGCTTTCTTT.

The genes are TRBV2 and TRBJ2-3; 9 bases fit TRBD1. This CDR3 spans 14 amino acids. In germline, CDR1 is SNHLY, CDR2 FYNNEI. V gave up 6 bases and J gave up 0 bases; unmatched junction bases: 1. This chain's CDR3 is CASRGTGSTDTQYF. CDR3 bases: TGTGCCAGCAGGGGGACAGGGAGCACAGATACGCAGTATTTT.

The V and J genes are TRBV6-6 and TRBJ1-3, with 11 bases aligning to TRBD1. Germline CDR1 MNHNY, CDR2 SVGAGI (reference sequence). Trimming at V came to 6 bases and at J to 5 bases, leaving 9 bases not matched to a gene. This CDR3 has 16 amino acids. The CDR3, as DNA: TGTGCCAGCAGCTCCTCCGGGACAGGGGGACGAAACACCATATATTTT. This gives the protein CASSSSGTGGRNTIYF.

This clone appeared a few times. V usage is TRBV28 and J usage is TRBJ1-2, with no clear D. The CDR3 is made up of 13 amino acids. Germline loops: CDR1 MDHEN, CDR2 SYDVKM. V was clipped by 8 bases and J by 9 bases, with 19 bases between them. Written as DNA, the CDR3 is TGTGCCAGCGTTTCCCCTCCCAGGTTCAGCTACACCTTC. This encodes CASVSPPRFSYTF.

The CDR3 here is CASSDPLAYGFYEQFF. CDR3 DNA sequence: TGCGCCAGCAGTGACCCCCTAGCGTACGGTTTTTATGAGCAGTTCTTC. This rearrangement joins TRBV10-1 to TRBJ2-1; D might be TRBD2 (6 bases). V dropped 3 bases and J dropped 8 bases, with 20 bases sitting between them. CDR1 and CDR2 (germline): WNHNN, SYGVQD (reference sequence). This CDR3 region has 16 residues.

CDR3 in amino acids: CASSPGFGGYTF. The CDR3, as DNA: TGTGCCAGCAGCCCAGGGTTTGGGGGCTACACCTTC. The V call is TRBV5-6, the J call TRBJ1-2, with D possibly matching TRBD1 (5 bases). V was clipped by 4 bases and J by 8 bases, with 12 bases between them. The CDR3 is made up of 12 amino acids. The germline V gene encodes CDR1 SGHDT and CDR2 YYEEEE. Complete variable domain (other parts from reference TRBV5-6 and TRBJ1-2): DAGVTQSPTHLIKTRGQQVTLRCSPKSGHDTVSWYQQALGQGPQFIFQYYEEEERQRGNFPDRFSGHQFPNYSSELNVNALLLGDSALYLCASSPGFGGYTFGSGTRLTVV.

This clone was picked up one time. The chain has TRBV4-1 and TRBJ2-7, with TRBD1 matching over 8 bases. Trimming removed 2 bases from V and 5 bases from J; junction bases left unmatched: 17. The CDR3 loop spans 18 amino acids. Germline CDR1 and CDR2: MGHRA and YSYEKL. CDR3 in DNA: TGCGCCAGCAGCCAAACACTCATCGCGACAGGGGAGGACGACGAGCAGTACTTC. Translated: CASSQTLIATGEDDEQYF.

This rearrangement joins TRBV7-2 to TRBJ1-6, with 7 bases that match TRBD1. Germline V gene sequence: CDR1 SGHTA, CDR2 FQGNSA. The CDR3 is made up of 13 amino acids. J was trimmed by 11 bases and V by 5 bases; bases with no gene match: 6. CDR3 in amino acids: CASSGDSFPPLHF. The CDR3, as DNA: TGTGCCAGCAGCGGGGACAGCTTCCCACCCCTCCACTTT.

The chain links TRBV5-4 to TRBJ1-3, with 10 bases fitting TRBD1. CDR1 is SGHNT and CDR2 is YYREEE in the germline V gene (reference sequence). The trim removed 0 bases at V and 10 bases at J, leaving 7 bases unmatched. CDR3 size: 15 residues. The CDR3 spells CASSLGQGARTTIYF. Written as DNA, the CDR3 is TGTGCCAGCAGCTTGGGACAGGGGGCGCGAACGACCATATATTTT.

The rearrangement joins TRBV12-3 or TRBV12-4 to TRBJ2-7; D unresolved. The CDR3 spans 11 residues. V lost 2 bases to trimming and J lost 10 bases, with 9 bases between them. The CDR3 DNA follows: TGTGCCAGCAGTTTAAGTACTACTCAGTACTTC. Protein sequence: CASSLSTTQYF.

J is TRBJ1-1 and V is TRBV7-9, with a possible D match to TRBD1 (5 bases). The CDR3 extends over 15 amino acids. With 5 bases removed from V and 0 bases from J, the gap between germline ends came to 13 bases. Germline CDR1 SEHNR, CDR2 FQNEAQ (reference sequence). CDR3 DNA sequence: TGTGCCAGCAGCACCGCAGGGATCATGAACACTGAAGCTTTCTTT. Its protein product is CASSTAGIMNTEAFF.

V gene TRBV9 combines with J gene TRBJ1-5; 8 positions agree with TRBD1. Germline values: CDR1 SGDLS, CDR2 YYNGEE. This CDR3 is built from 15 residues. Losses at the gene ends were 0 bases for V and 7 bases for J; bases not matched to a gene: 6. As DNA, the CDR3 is TGTGCCAGCAGCGTAGACGGACAGGGAAGGCAGCCCCAGCATTTT. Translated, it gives CASSVDGQGRQPQHF.

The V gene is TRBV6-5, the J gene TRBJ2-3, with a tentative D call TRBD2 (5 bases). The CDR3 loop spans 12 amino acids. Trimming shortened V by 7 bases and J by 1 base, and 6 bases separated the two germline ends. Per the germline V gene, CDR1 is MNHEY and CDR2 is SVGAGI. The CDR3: CASNGGTDTQYF. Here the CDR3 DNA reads TGTGCCAGCAACGGGGGCACAGATACGCAGTATTTT.

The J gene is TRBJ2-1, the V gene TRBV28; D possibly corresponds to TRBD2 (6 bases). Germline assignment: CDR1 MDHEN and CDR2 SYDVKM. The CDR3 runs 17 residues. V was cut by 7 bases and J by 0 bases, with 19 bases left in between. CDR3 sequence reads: CASTSAGTPSSYNEQFF. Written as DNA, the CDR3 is TGTGCCAGCACATCGGCGGGAACCCCCAGCTCCTACAATGAGCAGTTCTTC.

The CDR3 nucleotides read TGTGCCAGTAGTATCCCCTGGGGACTAGCGAACACCGGGGAGCTGTTTTTT. This encodes CASSIPWGLANTGELFF. The rearrangement links TRBV19 to TRBJ2-2; the match to TRBD2 covers 8 bases. Trimming removed 3 bases from V and 0 bases from J; junction bases left unmatched: 6. The CDR3 is 17 amino acids. CDR1 is LNHDA, CDR2 SQIVND, per germline (reference sequence).

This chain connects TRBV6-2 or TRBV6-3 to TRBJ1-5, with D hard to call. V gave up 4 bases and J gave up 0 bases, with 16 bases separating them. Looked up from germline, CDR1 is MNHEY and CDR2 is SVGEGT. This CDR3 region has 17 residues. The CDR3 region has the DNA TGTGCCAGCAGTTCCATCCTCGGCGGTAATAGCAATCAGCCCCAGCATTTT. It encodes CASSSILGGNSNQPQHF.

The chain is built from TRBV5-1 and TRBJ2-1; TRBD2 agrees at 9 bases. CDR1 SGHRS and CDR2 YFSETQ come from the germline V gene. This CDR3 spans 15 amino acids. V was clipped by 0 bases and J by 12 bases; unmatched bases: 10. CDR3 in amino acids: CASSLGLAGTRWQFF. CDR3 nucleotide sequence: TGCGCCAGCAGCTTGGGTCTAGCGGGAACCCGCTGGCAGTTCTTC.

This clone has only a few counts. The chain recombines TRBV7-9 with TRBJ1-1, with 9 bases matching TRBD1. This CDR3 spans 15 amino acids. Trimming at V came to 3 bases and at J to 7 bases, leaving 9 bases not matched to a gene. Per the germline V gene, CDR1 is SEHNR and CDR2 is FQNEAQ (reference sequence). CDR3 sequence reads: CASSFTGGEEHEAFF. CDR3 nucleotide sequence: TGTGCCAGCAGCTTTACAGGGGGCGAAGAGCATGAAGCTTTCTTT.

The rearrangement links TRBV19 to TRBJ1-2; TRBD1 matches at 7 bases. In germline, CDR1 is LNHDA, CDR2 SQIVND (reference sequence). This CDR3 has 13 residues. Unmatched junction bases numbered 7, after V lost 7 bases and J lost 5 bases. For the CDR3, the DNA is TGTGCCAGTAACCAACAGGGGCGGTATGGCTACACCTTC. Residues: CASNQQGRYGYTF.

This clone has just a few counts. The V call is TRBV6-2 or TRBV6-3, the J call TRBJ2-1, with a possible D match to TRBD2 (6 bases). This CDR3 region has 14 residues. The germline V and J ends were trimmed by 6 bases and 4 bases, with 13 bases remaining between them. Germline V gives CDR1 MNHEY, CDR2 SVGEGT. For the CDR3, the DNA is TGTGCCAGCAGCCTGGACTACACATACAATGAGCAGTTCTTC. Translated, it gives CASSLDYTYNEQFF.